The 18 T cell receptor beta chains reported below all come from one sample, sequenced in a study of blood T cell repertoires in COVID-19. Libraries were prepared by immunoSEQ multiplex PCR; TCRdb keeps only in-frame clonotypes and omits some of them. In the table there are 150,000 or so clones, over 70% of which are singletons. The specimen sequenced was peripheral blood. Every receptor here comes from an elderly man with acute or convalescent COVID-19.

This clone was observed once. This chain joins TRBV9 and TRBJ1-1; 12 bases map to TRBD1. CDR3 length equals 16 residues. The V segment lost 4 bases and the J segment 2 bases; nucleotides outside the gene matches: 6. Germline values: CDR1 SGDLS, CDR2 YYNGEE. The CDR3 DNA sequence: TGTGCCAGCAGCCGGGGACAGGGGGCTAGTAACACTGAAGCTTTCTTT. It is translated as CASSRGQGASNTEAFF.

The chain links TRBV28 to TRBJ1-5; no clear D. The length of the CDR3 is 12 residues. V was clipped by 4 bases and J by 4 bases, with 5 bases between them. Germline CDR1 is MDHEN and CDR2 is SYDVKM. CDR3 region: CASSSLNQPQHF. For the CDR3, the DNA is TGTGCCAGCAGTTCCTTAAATCAGCCCCAGCATTTT.

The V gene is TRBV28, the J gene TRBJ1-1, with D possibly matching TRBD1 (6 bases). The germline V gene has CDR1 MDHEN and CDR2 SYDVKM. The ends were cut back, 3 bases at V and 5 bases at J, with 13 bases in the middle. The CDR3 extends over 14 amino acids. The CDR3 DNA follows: TGTGCCAGCAGTTTCGGGACAAAGAGGACTGAAGCTTTCTTT. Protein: CASSFGTKRTEAFF.

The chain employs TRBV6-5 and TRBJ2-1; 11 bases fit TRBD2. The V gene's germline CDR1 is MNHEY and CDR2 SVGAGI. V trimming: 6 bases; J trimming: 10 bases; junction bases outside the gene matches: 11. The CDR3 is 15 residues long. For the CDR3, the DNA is TGTGCCAGCAGCCTGACTAGCGGGGCGGGCAGGGAGCAGTTCTTC. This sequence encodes CASSLTSGAGREQFF.

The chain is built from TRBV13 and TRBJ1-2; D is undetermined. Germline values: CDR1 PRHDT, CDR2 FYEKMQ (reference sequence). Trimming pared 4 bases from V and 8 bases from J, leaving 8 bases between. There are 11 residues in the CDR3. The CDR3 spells CASSWREGYTF. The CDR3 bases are TGTGCCAGCAGCTGGAGAGAAGGCTACACCTTC.

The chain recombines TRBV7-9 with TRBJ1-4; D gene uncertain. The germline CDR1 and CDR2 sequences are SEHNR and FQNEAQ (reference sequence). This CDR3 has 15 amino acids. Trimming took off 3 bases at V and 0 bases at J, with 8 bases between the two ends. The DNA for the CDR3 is TGTGCCAGCAGCTTCCAGGCCGCAACTAATGAAAAACTGTTTTTT. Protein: CASSFQAATNEKLFF.

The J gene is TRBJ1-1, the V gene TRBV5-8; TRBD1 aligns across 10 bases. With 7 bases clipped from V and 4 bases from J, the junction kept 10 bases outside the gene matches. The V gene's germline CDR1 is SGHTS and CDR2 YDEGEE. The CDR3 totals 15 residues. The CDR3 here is CASGTVGQGSTEAFF. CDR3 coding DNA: TGTGCCAGCGGGACCGTGGGACAGGGGTCCACTGAAGCTTTCTTT.

Here the CDR3 reads CASSPRTLTGELFF. Written as DNA, the CDR3 is TGTGCCAGTAGTCCCCGGACATTGACCGGGGAGCTGTTTTTT. The chain recombines TRBV19 with TRBJ2-2; TRBD1 might be the D (5 bases). Deletions cut 5 bases from V and 5 bases from J, with 12 bases between. This CDR3 spans 14 amino acids. CDR1 is LNHDA and CDR2 is SQIVND in the germline V gene (reference sequence).

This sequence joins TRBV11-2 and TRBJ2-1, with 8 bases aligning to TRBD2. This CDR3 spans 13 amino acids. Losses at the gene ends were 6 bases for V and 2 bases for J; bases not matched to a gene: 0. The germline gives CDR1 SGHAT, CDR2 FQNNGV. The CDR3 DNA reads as TGTGCCAGCAGAGCGGGAGCCTACAATGAGCAGTTCTTC. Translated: CASRAGAYNEQFF.

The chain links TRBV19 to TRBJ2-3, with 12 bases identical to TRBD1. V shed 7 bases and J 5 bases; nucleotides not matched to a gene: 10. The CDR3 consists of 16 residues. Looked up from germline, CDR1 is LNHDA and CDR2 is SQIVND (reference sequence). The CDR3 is CASNLPGQGARDTQYF. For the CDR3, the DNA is TGTGCCAGTAACCTACCGGGACAGGGGGCGCGAGATACGCAGTATTTT.

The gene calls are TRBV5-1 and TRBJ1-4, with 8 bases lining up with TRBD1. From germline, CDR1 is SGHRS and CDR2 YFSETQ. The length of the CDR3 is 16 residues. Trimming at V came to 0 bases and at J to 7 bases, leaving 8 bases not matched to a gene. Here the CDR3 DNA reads TGCGCCAGCAGCTTGGCCGGACAGGGTATCTCTGAAAAACTGTTTTTT. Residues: CASSLAGQGISEKLFF.

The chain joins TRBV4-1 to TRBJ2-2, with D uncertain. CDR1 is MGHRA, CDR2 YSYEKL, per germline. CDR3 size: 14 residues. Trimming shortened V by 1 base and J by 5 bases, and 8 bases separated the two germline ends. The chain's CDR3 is CASSQVQSTGELFF. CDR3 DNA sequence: TGCGCCAGCAGCCAAGTCCAGTCGACCGGGGAGCTGTTTTTT.

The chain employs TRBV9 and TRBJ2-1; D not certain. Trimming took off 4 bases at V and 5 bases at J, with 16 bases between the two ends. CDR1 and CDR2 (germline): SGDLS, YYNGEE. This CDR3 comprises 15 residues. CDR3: CASSPGSLLNNEQFF. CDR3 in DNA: TGTGCCAGCAGCCCTGGAAGCCTACTAAACAATGAGCAGTTCTTC. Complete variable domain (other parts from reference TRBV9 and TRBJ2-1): DSGVTQTPKHLITATGQRVTLRCSPRSGDLSVYWYQQSLDQGLQFLIQYYNGEERAKGNILERFSAQQFPDLHSELNLSSLELGDSALYFCASSPGSLLNNEQFFGPGTRLTVL.

For the CDR3, the DNA is TGTGCCAGCAAACAGGGGGCGCCGGAAAAACTGTTTTTT. The encoded protein is CASKQGAPEKLFF. The V gene is TRBV28, the J gene TRBJ1-4, with 9 bases aligning to TRBD1. V shed 7 bases and J 8 bases; nucleotides not matched to a gene: 5. This CDR3 has 13 residues. Germline values: CDR1 MDHEN, CDR2 SYDVKM.

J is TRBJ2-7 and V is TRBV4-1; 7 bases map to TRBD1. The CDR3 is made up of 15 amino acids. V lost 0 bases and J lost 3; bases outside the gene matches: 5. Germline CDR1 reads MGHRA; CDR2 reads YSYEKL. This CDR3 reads CASSQDLRQGYEQYF. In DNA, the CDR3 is TGCGCCAGCAGCCAAGATCTGAGACAGGGCTACGAGCAGTACTTC.

CDR3 nucleotide sequence: TGCGCCAGCGGGGCGGGAGGGAGCTCCTACAATGAGCAGTTCTTC. Encoded protein: CASGAGGSSYNEQFF. The chain has TRBV5-1 and TRBJ2-1; 9 positions agree with TRBD2. CDR1 SGHRS and CDR2 YFSETQ come from the germline V gene. With V trimmed by 7 bases and J by 0 bases, 5 bases remained unmatched. The CDR3 is made up of 15 amino acids.

CDR3 sequence: CASSLEGVLTGELFF. The CDR3 DNA reads TGTGCCAGCAGCTTGGAGGGAGTGCTCACCGGGGAGCTGTTTTTT. The chain recombines TRBV5-4 with TRBJ2-2; perhaps TRBD2 as D (5 bases). The CDR3 loop spans 15 amino acids. V lost 0 bases and J 4 bases, leaving 10 bases between the germline ends. Germline V gives CDR1 SGHNT, CDR2 YYREEE (reference sequence).

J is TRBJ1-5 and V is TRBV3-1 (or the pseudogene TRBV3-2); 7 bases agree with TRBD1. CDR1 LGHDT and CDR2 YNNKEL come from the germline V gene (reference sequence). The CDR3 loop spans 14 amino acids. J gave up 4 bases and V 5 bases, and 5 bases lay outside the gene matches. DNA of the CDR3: TGTGCCAGCAGCTGGGGACAGAATAATCAGCCCCAGCATTTT. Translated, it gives CASSWGQNNQPQHF.